This entry lists 5 T cell receptor beta chains sequenced from one sample in a study of T-cell memory formation after mild COVID-19. TCRdb fed the 5' RACE reads into MiXCR, producing one record per CDR3 protein. The sample shows around 320,000 distinct CDR3 sequences, approximately 19% of them seen only once. The sample taken for sequencing was PBMCs or a T cell subset sorted from them (not recorded which). These TCRs come from a man younger than 35 who had mild COVID-19 (a few samples of this study predate the infection). Cell type and time point are not known.

This clonotype was counted many times. The chain recombines TRBV3-1 with TRBJ1-1, with D possibly matching TRBD1 (5 bases). CDR3 length: 15 amino acids. V lost 4 bases to trimming and J lost 5 bases, with 17 bases between them. Germline V gene data show CDR1 as LGHDT and CDR2 as YNNKEL (reference sequence). CDR3 in DNA: TGTGCCAGCAGCCGTACTAGGGGTGACGGGACTGAAGCTTTCTTT. This sequence encodes CASSRTRGDGTEAFF.

The J gene is TRBJ2-7, the V gene TRBV7-7; 9 nucleotides agree with TRBD1. Germline CDR1 SSHAT, CDR2 FNYEAQ (reference sequence). This CDR3 region has 16 residues. In DNA, the CDR3 is TGTGCTAGCAGCTTAGCGCCCGGACAGGGGTCCTACGAGCAGTACGTC. It yields the protein CASSLAPGQGSYEQYV.

To note about this clonotype: A much larger clone sits a single nucleotide away, making a read error possible. This chain joins TRBV14 and TRBJ2-3; no clear D. The CDR3 consists of 13 residues. In germline, CDR1 is SGHDN, CDR2 FVKESK. CDR3: CANSQDIENTQYF. CDR3 sequence (DNA): TGTGCCAACAGCCAAGATATCGAGAATACGCAGTATTTT.

The genes are TRBV6-5 and TRBJ2-5; TRBD2 might be the D (6 bases). CDR3 length: 14 amino acids. CDR1 is MNHEY and CDR2 is SVGAGI in the germline V gene. Between the trimmed V and J ends, which lost 5 bases and 4 bases, there was a span of 14 bases. Here the CDR3 reads CASSVRLGTETQYF. CDR3 DNA sequence: TGTGCCAGCAGTGTCCGACTAGGAACAGAGACCCAGTACTTC.

The V call is TRBV28, the J call TRBJ2-7, with TRBD2 matching 9 bases. The CDR3 sequence is 14 residues long. Per germline, CDR1 MDHEN and CDR2 SYDVKM. V lost 6 bases and J lost 3; bases outside the gene matches: 6. The CDR3 protein is CASSPSGGIYEQYV. The CDR3 DNA reads as TGTGCCAGCAGCCCCAGCGGGGGGATCTACGAGCAGTACGTC.